Listed below are T cell receptor beta chains from one sample, sequenced in a study of T cells in Graves' hyperthyroidism and ophthalmopathy. TCRdb reprocessed the multiplex PCR reads via MiXCR and lists one record per CDR3 protein. In the table there are 530,000 or so distinct CDR3 sequences, just over 45% of which are singletons. What was sequenced was peripheral blood or thyroid tissue (not recorded which). These TCRs come from a young woman with Graves' hyperthyroidism. CDR3s include the opening cysteine and the closing phenylalanine or tryptophan. Each record gives: J gene, D gene, clone size, V gene, CDR3 protein, CDR3 DNA. A D gene is named only where the DNA matches it firmly. Where a row states a size, it is once, few, many or the class of an expanded clone; other rows omit it.

>TRBJ2-5|TRBD2|NA|TRBV6-6
CASSLGLGVEETQYF
TGTGCCAGCAGTTTGGGACTAGGAGTTGAAGAGACCCAGTACTTC
>TRBJ1-2|TRBD1|NA|TRBV29-1
CSPGDRVNYGYTF
TGCAGTCCTGGGGACAGGGTTAACTATGGCTACACCTTC
>TRBJ1-3|NA|few|TRBV5-4
CASSPGFDRGSGNTIYF
TGTGCCAGCAGCCCCGGCTTCGATCGGGGCTCTGGAAACACCATATATTTT
>TRBJ1-2|NA|NA|TRBV12-3/TRBV12-4
CASSFLPPQRDSNYGYTF
TGTGCCAGCAGTTTTTTGCCCCCCCAAAGGGATTCTAACTATGGCTACACCTTC
>TRBJ2-2|NA|many|TRBV14
CASSPLSREDTGELFF
TGTGCCAGCAGCCCCCTAAGCAGGGAAGACACCGGGGAGCTGTTTTTT
>TRBJ1-5|NA|many|TRBV20-1
CSASGGGGGSNQPQHF
TGCAGTGCTAGTGGCGGCGGGGGCGGGAGCAATCAGCCCCAGCATTTT
>TRBJ2-1|TRBD2|NA|TRBV24-1
CATSDLGTSGTNEQFF
TGTGCCACCAGTGATTTGGGGACTAGCGGGACCAATGAGCAGTTCTTC
>TRBJ1-5|NA|many|TRBV6-5
CASSSDGINQPQHF
TGTGCCAGCAGTTCGGATGGAATCAATCAGCCCCAGCATTTT
>TRBJ2-7|NA|NA|TRBV18
CASSRGVYLREDEQYF
TGTGCCAGCTCAAGAGGGGTGTATCTGCGGGAAGATGAGCAGTACTTC
>TRBJ1-2|NA|many|TRBV6-1
CASSETGSGYTF
TGTGCCAGCAGTGAAACAGGGAGTGGCTACACCTTC
>TRBJ2-6|NA|NA|TRBV7-2
CASSLVTNVLTF
TGTGCCAGCAGCTTAGTGACCAACGTCCTGACTTTC
>TRBJ1-2|TRBD1|NA|TRBV10-2
CASSQEGQGANYGYTF
TGCGCCAGCAGCCAAGAGGGACAGGGGGCAAACTATGGCTACACCTTC
>TRBJ2-2|NA|many|TRBV9
CASSVRTGTSGELFF
TGTGCCAGCAGCGTTCGTACAGGGACGTCCGGGGAGCTGTTTTTT
>TRBJ2-2|NA|few|TRBV2
CASSVEGPYNEQFF
TGTGCCAGCAGTGTGGAGGGACCCTACAATGAGCAGTTTTTT
>TRBJ2-7|TRBD1|NA|TRBV15
CATSSASRGTGLHEQYF
TGTGCCACCAGCAGCGCCTCACGCGGGACAGGGCTACACGAGCAGTACTTC
>TRBJ1-5|TRBD1|many|TRBV19
CASIRTGNSNQPQHF
TGTGCCAGTATCCGGACAGGGAATAGCAATCAGCCCCAGCATTTT
>TRBJ2-1|TRBD2|NA|TRBV5-1
CASSLVAGESRNEQFF
TGTGCCAGCAGCTTGGTAGCGGGAGAATCCCGTAATGAGCAGTTCTTC
>TRBJ2-3|NA|NA|TRBV20-1
CSASQPADTQYF
TGCAGTGCCAGCCAGCCGGCAGATACGCAGTATTTT
>TRBJ2-5|TRBD2|NA|TRBV9
CASSETSSGETQYF
TGTGCCAGCAGCGAGACCAGTAGCGGGGAGACCCAGTACTTC
>TRBJ1-2|NA|once|TRBV10-3
CAISEGGPAFNYGYTF
TGTGCCATCAGTGAGGGCGGTCCCGCCTTTAACTATGGCTACACCTTC
>TRBJ2-1|NA|NA|TRBV7-3
CASSRRARDEQFF
TGTGCCAGCAGCCGGAGGGCGAGGGATGAGCAGTTCTTC
>TRBJ2-7|TRBD1|NA|TRBV2
CASSANRGSGSYEQYF
TGTGCCAGCAGTGCAAACAGGGGATCCGGTAGTTACGAGCAGTACTTC
>TRBJ2-7|NA|NA|TRBV10-3
CAIRGQGLGTSVGEQYF
TGTGCCATCAGGGGACAGGGTCTAGGGACTAGCGTTGGAGAGCAGTACTTC
>TRBJ2-7|TRBD1|NA|TRBV18
CASSVQGASYEQYF
TGTGCCAGCTCAGTCCAGGGGGCATCCTACGAGCAGTACTTC
>TRBJ2-7|TRBD2|many|TRBV20-1
CSAGPTSGASYEQYF
TGCAGTGCTGGCCCGACTAGCGGGGCCTCCTACGAGCAGTACTTC
>TRBJ1-2|TRBD1|many|TRBV2
CASSSTGGVYGYTF
TGTGCCAGCAGTTCCACAGGGGGCGTCTATGGCTACACCTTC